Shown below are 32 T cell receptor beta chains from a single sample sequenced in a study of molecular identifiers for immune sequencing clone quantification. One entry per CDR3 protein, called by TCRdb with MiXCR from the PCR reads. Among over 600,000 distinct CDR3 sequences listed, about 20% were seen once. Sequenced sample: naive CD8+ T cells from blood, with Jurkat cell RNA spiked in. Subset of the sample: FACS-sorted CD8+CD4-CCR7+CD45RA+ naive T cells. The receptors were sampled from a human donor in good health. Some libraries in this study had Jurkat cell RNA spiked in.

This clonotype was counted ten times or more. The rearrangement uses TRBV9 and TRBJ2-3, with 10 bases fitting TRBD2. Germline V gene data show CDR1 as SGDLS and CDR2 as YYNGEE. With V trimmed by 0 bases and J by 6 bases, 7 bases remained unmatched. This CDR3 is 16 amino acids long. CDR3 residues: CASSVAGAGGLDTQYF. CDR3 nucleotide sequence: TGTGCCAGCAGCGTAGCCGGAGCGGGGGGGCTCGATACGCAGTATTTT. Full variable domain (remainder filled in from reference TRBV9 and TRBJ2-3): DSGVTQTPKHLITATGQRVTLRCSPRSGDLSVYWYQQSLDQGLQFLIQYYNGEERAKGNILERFSAQQFPDLHSELNLSSLELGDSALYFCASSVAGAGGLDTQYFGPGTRLTVL.

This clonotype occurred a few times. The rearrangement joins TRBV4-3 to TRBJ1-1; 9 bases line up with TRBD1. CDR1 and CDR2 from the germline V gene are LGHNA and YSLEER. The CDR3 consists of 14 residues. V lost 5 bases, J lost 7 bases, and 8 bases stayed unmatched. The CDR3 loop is CASSAYRGLGEAFF. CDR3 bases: TGCGCCAGCAGCGCGTACAGGGGGCTTGGTGAAGCTTTCTTT.

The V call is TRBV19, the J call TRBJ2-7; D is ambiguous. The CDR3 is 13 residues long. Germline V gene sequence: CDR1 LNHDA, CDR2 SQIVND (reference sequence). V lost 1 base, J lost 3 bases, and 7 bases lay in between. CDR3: CASSIAVYYEQYF. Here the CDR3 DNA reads TGTGCCAGTAGTATAGCGGTCTACTACGAGCAGTACTTC.

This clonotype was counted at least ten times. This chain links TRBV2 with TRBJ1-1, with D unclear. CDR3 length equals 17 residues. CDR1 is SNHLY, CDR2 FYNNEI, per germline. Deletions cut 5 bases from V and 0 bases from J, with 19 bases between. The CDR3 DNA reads TGTGCCAGCAGTACTGAAAGGTCGGTGGGGATGAACACTGAAGCTTTCTTT. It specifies CASSTERSVGMNTEAFF.

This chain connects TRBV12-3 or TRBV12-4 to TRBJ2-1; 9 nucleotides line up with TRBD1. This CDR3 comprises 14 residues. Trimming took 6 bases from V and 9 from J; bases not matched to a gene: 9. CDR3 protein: CASRTDRGSGEQFF. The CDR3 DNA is TGTGCCAGCAGGACGGACAGGGGATCGGGTGAGCAGTTCTTC.

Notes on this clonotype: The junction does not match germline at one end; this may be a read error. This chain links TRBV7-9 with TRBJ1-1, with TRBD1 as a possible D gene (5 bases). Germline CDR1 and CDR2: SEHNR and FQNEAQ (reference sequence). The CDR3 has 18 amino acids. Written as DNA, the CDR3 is TGTGCCAGCAGCCCGGCTGGGGGGATCGGTTTTTTGGACACTGAAACTTTCTTT. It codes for CASSPAGGIGFLDTETFF.

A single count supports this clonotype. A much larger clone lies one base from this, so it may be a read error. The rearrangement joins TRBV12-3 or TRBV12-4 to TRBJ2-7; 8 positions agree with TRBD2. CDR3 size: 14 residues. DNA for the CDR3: TGTGCCAGGAGTTTGGCCAGCGGGAGTAACGAGCAGTACTTC. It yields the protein CARSLASGSNEQYF.

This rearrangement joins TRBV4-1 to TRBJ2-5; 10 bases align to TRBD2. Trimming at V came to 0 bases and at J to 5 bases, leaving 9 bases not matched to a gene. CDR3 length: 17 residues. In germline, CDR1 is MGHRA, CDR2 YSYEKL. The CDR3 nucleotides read TGCGCCAGCAGCCAAGATCCAACTAGCGGGGTGGGGGAGACCCAGTACTTC. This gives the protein CASSQDPTSGVGETQYF.

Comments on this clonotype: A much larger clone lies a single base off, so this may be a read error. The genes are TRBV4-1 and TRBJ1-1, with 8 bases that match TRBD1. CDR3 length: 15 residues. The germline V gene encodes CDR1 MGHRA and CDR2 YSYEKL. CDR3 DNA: TGCGCCGGCAGTTTTAGACAGGGGAGGTTCACTGAAGCTTTCTTT. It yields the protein CAGSFRQGRFTEAFF.

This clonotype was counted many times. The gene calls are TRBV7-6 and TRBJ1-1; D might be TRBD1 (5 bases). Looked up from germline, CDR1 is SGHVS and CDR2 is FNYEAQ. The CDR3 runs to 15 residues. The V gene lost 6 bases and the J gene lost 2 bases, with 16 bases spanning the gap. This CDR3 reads CASRPAGASNTEAFF. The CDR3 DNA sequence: TGTGCCAGCAGACCAGCTGGGGCAAGCAACACTGAAGCTTTCTTT.

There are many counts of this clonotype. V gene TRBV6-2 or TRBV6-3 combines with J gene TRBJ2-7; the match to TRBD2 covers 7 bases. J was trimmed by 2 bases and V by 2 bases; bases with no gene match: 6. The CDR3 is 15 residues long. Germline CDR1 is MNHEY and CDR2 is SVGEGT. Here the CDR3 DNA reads TGTGCCAGCAGTTACGAGTTGGCGGGAGCCTACGAGCAGTACTTC. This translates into CASSYELAGAYEQYF.

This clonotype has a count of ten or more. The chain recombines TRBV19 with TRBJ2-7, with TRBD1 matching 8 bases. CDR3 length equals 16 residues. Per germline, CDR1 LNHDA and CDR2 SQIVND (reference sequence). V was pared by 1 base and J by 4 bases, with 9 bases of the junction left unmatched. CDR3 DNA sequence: TGTGCCAGTAGTATAGGGACAGGGAAGATCGATTACGAGCAGTACTTC. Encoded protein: CASSIGTGKIDYEQYF.

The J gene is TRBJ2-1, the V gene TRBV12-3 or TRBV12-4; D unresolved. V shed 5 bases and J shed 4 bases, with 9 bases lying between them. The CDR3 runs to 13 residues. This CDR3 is CASSAPGYNEQFF. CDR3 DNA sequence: TGTGCCAGCAGTGCCCCCGGATACAATGAGCAGTTCTTC.

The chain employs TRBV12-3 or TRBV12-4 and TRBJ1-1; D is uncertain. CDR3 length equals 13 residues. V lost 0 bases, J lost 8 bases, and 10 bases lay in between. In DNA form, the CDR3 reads TGTGCCAGCAGTTTAGCGCTTTCAGGAGAAGCTTTCTTT. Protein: CASSLALSGEAFF.

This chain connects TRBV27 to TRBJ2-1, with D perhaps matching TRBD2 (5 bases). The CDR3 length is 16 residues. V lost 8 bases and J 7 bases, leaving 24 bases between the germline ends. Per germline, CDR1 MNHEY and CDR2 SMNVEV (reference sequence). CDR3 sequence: CASGRSGELSENEQFF. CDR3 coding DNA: TGTGCCAGCGGTAGAAGCGGCGAGCTTTCCGAAAATGAGCAGTTCTTC.

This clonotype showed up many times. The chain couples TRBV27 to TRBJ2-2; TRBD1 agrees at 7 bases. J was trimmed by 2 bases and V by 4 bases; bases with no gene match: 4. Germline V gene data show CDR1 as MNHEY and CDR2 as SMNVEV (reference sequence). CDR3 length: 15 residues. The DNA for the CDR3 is TGTGCCAGCAGTTGGGGACAGAGAAACACCGGGGAGCTGTTTTTT. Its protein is CASSWGQRNTGELFF.

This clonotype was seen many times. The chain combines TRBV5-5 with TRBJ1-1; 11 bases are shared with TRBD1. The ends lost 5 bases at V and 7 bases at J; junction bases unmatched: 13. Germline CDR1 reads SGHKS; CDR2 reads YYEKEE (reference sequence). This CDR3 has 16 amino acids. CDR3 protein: CASRRSPGTGGGEAFF. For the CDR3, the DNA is TGTGCCAGCAGGCGCTCACCCGGGACAGGGGGTGGTGAAGCTTTCTTT.

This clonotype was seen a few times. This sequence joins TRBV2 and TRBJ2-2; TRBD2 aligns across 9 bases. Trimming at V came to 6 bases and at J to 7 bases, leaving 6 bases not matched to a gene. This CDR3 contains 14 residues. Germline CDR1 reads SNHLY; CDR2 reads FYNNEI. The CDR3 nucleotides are TGTGCCAGCAGGGTAGCGGGGGATTTCGGGGAGCTGTTTTTT. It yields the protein CASRVAGDFGELFF.

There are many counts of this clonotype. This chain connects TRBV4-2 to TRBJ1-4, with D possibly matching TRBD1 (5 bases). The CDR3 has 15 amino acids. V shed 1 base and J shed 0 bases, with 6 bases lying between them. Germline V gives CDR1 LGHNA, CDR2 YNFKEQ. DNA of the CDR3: TGTGCCAGCAGCCAAGTGGGGGCAACTAATGAAAAACTGTTTTTT. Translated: CASSQVGATNEKLFF.

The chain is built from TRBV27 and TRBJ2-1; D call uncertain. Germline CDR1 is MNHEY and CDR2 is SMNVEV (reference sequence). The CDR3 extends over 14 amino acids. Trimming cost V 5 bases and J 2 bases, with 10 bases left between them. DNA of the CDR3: TGTGCCAGCAGTCCCCTGGTCACCTACAATGAGCAGTTCTTC. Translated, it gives CASSPLVTYNEQFF.

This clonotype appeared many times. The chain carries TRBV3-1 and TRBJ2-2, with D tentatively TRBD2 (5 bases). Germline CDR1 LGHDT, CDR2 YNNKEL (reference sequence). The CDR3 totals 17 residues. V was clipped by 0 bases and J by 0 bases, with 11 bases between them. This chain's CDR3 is CASSQDWTRANTGELFF. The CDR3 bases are TGTGCCAGCAGCCAAGATTGGACGCGGGCGAACACCGGGGAGCTGTTTTTT.

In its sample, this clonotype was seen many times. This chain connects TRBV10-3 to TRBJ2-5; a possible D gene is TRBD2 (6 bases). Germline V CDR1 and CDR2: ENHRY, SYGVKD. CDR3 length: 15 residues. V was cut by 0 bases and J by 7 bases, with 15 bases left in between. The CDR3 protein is CAISESLGSGATQYF. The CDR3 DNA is TGTGCCATCAGTGAGTCGTTGGGGTCGGGAGCGACCCAGTACTTC.

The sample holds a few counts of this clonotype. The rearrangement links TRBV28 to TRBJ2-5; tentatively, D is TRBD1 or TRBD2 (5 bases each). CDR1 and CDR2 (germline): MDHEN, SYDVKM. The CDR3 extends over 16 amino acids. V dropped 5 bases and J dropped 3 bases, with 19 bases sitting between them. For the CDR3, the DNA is TGTGCCAGCAGTCCCCCCACAGGAGGCCTAAAAGAGACCCAGTACTTC. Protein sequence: CASSPPTGGLKETQYF.

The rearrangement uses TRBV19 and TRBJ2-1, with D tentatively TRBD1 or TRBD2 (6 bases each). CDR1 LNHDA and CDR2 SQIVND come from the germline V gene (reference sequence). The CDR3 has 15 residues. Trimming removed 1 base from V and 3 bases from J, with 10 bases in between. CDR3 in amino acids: CASSIGGAGYNEQFF. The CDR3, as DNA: TGTGCCAGTAGTATAGGGGGGGCAGGCTACAATGAGCAGTTCTTC.

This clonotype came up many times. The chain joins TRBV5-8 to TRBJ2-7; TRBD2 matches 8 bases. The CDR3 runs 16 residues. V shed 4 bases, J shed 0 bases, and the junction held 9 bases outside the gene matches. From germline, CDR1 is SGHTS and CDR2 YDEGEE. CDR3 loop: CASSRGGGLNSYEQYF. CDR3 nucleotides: TGTGCCAGCAGCCGGGGGGGGGGCCTGAACTCCTACGAGCAGTACTTC.

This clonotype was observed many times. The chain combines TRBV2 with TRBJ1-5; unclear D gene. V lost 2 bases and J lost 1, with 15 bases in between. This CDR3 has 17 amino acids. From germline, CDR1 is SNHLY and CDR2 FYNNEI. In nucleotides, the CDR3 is TGTGCCAGCAGTGAATTTTTGGACTTAACAAGCAATCAGCCCCAGCATTTT. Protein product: CASSEFLDLTSNQPQHF.

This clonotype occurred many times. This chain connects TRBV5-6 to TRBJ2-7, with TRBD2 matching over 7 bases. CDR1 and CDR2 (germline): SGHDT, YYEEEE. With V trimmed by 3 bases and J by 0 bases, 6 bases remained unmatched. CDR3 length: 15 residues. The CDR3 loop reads CASSSSSGFSYEQYF. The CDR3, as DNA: TGTGCCAGCAGCTCGTCTAGCGGCTTCTCCTACGAGCAGTACTTC. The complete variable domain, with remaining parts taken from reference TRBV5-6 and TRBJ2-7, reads DAGVTQSPTHLIKTRGQQVTLRCSPKSGHDTVSWYQQALGQGPQFIFQYYEEEERQRGNFPDRFSGHQFPNYSSELNVNALLLGDSALYLCASSSSSGFSYEQYFGPGTRLTVT.

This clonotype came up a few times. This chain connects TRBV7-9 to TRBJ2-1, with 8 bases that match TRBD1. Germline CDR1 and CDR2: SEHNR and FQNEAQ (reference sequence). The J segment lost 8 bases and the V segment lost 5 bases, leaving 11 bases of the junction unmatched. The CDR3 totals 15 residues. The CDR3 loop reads CASSRPGQVEYEQFF. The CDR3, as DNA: TGTGCCAGCAGCAGACCGGGACAGGTAGAGTATGAGCAGTTCTTC. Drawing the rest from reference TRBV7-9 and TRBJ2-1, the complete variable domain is DTGVSQNPRHKITKRGQNVTFRCDPISEHNRLYWYRQTLGQGPEFLTYFQNEAQLEKSRLLSDRFSAERPKGSFSTLEIQRTEQGDSAMYLCASSRPGQVEYEQFFGPGTRLTVL.

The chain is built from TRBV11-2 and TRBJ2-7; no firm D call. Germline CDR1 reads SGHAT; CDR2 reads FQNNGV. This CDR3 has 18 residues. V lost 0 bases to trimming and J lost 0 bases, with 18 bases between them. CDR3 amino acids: CASSLDFYSYERSYEQYF. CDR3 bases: TGTGCCAGCAGCTTAGATTTTTACAGCTATGAACGCTCCTACGAGCAGTACTTC.

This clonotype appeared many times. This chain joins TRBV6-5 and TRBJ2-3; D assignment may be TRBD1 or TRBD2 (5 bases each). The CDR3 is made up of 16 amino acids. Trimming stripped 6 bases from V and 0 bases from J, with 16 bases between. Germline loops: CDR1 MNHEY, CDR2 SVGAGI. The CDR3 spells CASSLSGSSSTDTQYF. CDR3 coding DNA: TGTGCCAGCAGCCTTTCAGGGAGCTCTAGCACAGATACGCAGTATTTT.

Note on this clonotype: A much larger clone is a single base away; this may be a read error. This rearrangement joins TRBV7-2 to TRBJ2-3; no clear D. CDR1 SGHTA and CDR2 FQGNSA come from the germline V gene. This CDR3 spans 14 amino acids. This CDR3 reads CASSLIYGTDAQYF. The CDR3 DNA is TGTGCCAGCAGCTTGATTTATGGCACAGATGCGCAGTATTTT.

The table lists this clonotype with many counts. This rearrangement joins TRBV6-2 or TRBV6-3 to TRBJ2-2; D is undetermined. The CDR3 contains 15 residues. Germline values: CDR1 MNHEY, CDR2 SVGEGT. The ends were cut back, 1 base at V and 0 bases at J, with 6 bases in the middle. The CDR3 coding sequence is TGTGCCAGCAGTTACTATCCTTCGAACACCGGGGAGCTGTTTTTT. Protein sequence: CASSYYPSNTGELFF.